One TCR beta chain is described in this entry. The entry originates in a study of beta chain features in type 1 diabetes. CDR1 is KGHSH, CDR2 LQKENI, per germline. V dropped 3 bases and J dropped 0 bases, with 8 bases sitting between them. The CDR3 loop spans 14 amino acids. Sequenced material consisted of expressed TCRB transcripts (all of the isolated RNA was reverse transcribed). The repertoire was sequenced with immunoSEQ multiplex PCR; TCRdb's copy has only in-frame clones and lacks some. The table records 250,000 to 350,000 clones, roughly 9.6% of them present only once. The chain combines TRBV18 with TRBJ1-1; no firm D call. Sequencing was carried out using naive CD4+ T cells from blood. The clonotype was recovered from a woman in her 30s in good health. This CDR3 reads CASSPASMNTEAFF. CDR3 nucleotide sequence: TGTGCCAGCTCACCCGCGTCAATGAACACTGAAGCTTTCTTT.